These 10 T cell receptor beta chains were sequenced from one sample in a study of T cells in tumors after PD-1 blockade. The method was immunoSEQ multiplex PCR; TCRdb's version includes in-frame clones alone and lacks a portion of them. The table includes about 35,000 clones, more than 70% detected once. The specimen comprised PBMCs, sampled before anti-PD-1 treatment. The receptors originated from a human donor with basal cell carcinoma.

The CDR3 nucleotides are TGTGCCAGCAGCTTACCCCCAAGGGGTTCACCCCTCCACTTT. Translating it yields CASSLPPRGSPLHF. The chain joins TRBV7-2 to TRBJ1-6, with D possibly matching TRBD1 (5 bases). Trimming left V 2 bases short and J 9 bases short, with 11 bases between. The germline CDR1 and CDR2 sequences are SGHTA and FQGNSA. CDR3 length: 14 amino acids.

The chain carries TRBV5-6 and TRBJ2-3, with a weak D call TRBD1 (6 bases). CDR3 length: 14 residues. Trimming cost V 4 bases and J 1 base, with 10 bases left between them. Germline lookup yields CDR1 SGHDT and CDR2 YYEEEE. This chain's CDR3 is CASSQGIGTDTQYF. The CDR3 DNA sequence: TGTGCCAGCAGCCAGGGGATAGGCACAGATACGCAGTATTTT. Drawing the rest from reference TRBV5-6 and TRBJ2-3, the complete variable domain is DAGVTQSPTHLIKTRGQQVTLRCSPKSGHDTVSWYQQALGQGPQFIFQYYEEEERQRGNFPDRFSGHQFPNYSSELNVNALLLGDSALYLCASSQGIGTDTQYFGPGTRLTVL.

The sample holds many counts of this clone. The chain is built from TRBV28 and TRBJ2-2, with D perhaps matching TRBD1 (6 bases). Between the trimmed V and J ends, which lost 6 bases and 6 bases, there was a span of 17 bases. Looked up from germline, CDR1 is MDHEN and CDR2 is SYDVKM. CDR3 length: 15 amino acids. In nucleotides, the CDR3 is TGTGCCAGCAGCCTCCCTGAGGGGGTAGCCGGGGAGCTGTTTTTT. Its protein product is CASSLPEGVAGELFF.

This clone was picked up a small number of times. The chain uses TRBV28 and TRBJ2-7; TRBD1 is a possible D gene (6 bases). Between the trimmed V and J ends, which lost 6 bases and 0 bases, there was a span of 15 bases. The germline gives CDR1 MDHEN, CDR2 SYDVKM. The CDR3 is 15 amino acids. The CDR3 protein is CASSRQVTSSYEQYF. Written as DNA, the CDR3 is TGTGCCAGCAGCCGACAGGTTACCAGCTCCTACGAGCAGTACTTC. The full variable domain, in which reference TRBV28 and TRBJ2-7 provide the parts outside the CDR3, is DVKVTQSSRYLVKRTGEKVFLECVQDMDHENMFWYRQDPGLGLRLIYFSYDVKMKEKGDIPEGYSVSREKKERFSLILESASTNQTSMYLCASSRQVTSSYEQYFGPGTRLTVT.

This clone was seen just once. The gene calls are TRBV28 and TRBJ2-1; D is undetermined. In germline, CDR1 is MDHEN, CDR2 SYDVKM. CDR3 length: 15 residues. V lost 2 bases, J lost 7 bases, and 15 bases lay in between. This chain's CDR3 is CASSLKGAPRNEQFF. DNA for the CDR3: TGTGCCAGCAGTTTAAAAGGTGCCCCTAGGAATGAGCAGTTCTTC.

The chain couples TRBV6-5 to TRBJ1-1, with a tentative D call TRBD1 (6 bases). Germline V gene lookup returns CDR1 MNHEY and CDR2 SVGAGI. The CDR3 runs to 15 residues. Trimming took 0 bases from V and 5 from J, leaving 13 bases between them. The DNA of the CDR3 is TGTGCCAGCAGTTACTCGACGCAGGGGAGGACTGAAGCTTTCTTT. This gives the protein CASSYSTQGRTEAFF.

V usage is TRBV24-1 and J usage is TRBJ1-4; weak D call: TRBD1 (5 bases). V lost 1 base, J lost 5 bases, and 13 bases lay in between. This CDR3 spans 16 amino acids. Germline V lookup: CDR1 KGHDR, CDR2 SFDVKD. CDR3 sequence (DNA): TGTGCCACCAGTGATTTTACAGGACGCGGGAATGAAAAACTGTTTTTT. Translation: CATSDFTGRGNEKLFF.

V and J are TRBV5-4 and TRBJ2-1; 11 nucleotides agree with TRBD2. In germline, CDR1 is SGHNT, CDR2 YYREEE (reference sequence). The CDR3 is 15 residues long. The V and J ends lost 4 bases and 3 bases, in that order; junction bases with no gene match: 3. The CDR3 reads CASSASGGSYNEQFF. CDR3 nucleotide sequence: TGTGCCAGCAGCGCTAGCGGGGGGAGCTACAATGAGCAGTTCTTC.

This clone was seen ten or more times. An end of the junction differs from the germline gene, which may be a read error. J is TRBJ1-2 and V is TRBV4-1; D not certain. The CDR3 covers 12 residues. In germline, CDR1 is MGHRA, CDR2 YSYEKL. CDR3 region: CASSQDGLGPLF. As DNA, the CDR3 is TGCGCCAGCAGCCAAGACGGCCTCGGACCACTCTTC.

This chain connects TRBV29-1 to TRBJ1-2; D might be TRBD1 (5 bases). Germline CDR1 and CDR2: SQVTM and ANQGSEA. The CDR3 consists of 12 residues. Deletions cut 4 bases from V and 6 bases from J, with 12 bases between. The CDR3 sequence: CSVGHQGNGYTF. DNA for the CDR3: TGCAGCGTTGGTCACCAGGGAAATGGCTACACCTTC. Full variable domain (remainder filled in from reference TRBV29-1 and TRBJ1-2): SAVISQKPSRDICQRGTSLTIQCQVDSQVTMMFWYRQQPGQSLTLIATANQGSEATYESGFVIDKFPISRPNLTFSTLTVSNMSPEDSSIYLCSVGHQGNGYTFGSGTRLTVV.